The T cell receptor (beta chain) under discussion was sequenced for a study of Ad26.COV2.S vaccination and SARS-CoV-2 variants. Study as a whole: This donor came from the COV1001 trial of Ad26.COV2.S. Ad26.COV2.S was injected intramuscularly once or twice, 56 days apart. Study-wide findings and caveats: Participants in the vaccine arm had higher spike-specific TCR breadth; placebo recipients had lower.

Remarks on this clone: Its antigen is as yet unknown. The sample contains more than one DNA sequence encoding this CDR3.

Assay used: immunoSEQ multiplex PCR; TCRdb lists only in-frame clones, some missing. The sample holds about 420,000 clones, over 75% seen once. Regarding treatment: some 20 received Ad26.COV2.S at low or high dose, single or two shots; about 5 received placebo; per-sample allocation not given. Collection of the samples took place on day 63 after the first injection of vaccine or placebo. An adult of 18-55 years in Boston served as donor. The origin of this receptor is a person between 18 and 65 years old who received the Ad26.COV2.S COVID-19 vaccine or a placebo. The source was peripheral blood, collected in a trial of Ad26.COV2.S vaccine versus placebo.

CDR3 nucleotides: TGTGCTAGTGGTCCCGGACAGGGAGGGACTGAAGCTTTCTTT. Protein sequence: CASGPGQGGTEAFF. The rearrangement links TRBV12-5 to TRBJ1-1; 8 bases line up with TRBD1. This CDR3 region has 14 residues. V dropped 5 bases and J dropped 5; count of bases not matched to a gene: 7. Looked up from germline, CDR1 is LGHNT and CDR2 is FRNRAP.